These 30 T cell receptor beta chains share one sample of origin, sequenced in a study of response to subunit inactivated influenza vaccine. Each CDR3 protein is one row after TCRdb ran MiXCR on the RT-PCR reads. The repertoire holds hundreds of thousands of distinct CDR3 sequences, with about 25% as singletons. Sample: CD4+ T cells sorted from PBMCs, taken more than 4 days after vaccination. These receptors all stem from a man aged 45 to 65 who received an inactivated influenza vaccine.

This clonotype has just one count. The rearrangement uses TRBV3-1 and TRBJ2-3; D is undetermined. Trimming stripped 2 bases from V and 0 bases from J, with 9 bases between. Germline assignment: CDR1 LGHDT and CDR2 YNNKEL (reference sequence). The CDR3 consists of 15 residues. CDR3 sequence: CASSQPGGSTDTQYF. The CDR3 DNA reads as TGTGCCAGCAGCCAACCTGGCGGTAGCACAGATACGCAGTATTTT.

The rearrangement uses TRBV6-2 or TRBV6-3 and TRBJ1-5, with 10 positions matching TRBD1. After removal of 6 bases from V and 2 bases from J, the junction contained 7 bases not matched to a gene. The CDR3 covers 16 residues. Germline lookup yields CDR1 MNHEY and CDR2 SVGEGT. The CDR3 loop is CASSTTGTGGNQPQHF. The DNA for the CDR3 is TGTGCCAGCAGCACCACCGGGACAGGGGGCAATCAGCCCCAGCATTTT.

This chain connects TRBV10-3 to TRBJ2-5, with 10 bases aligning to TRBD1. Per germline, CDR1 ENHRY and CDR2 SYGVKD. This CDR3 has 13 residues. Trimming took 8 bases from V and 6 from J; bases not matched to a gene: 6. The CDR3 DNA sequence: TGTGCCATCGGGGGGACAGGGGCCCAGACCCAGTACTTC. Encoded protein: CAIGGTGAQTQYF.

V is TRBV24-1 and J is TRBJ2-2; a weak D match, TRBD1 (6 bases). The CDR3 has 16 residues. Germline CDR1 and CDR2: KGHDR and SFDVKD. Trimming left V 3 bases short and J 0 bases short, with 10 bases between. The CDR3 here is CATSDQRTANTGELFF. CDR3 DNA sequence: TGTGCCACCAGTGATCAACGGACAGCGAACACCGGGGAGCTGTTTTTT.

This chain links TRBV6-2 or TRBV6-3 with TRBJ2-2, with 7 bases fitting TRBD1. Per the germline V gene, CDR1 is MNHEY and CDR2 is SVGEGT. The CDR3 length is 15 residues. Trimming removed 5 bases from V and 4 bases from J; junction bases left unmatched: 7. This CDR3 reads CASSPRQGRTGELFF. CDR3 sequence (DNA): TGTGCCAGCAGTCCCAGACAGGGCCGCACCGGGGAGCTGTTTTTT.

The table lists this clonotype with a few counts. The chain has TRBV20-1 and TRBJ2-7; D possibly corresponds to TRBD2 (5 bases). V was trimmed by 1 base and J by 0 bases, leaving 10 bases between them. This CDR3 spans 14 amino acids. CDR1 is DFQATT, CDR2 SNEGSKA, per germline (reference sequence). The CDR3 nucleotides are TGCAGTGCTAGAGTCGAGGGATTCTCCTACGAGCAGTACTTC. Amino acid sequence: CSARVEGFSYEQYF.

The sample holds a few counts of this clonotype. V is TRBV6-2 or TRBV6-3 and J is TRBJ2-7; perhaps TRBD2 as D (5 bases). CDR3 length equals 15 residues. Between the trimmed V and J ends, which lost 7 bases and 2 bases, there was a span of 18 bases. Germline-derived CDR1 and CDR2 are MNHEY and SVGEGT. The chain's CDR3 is CASTPYGRGPYEQYF. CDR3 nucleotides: TGTGCCAGCACCCCTTACGGGCGCGGGCCCTACGAGCAGTACTTC.

The CDR3, as DNA: TGTGCCAGCAGCTTAGGAACTAGCGGGGGGACCTTTAGCACAGATACGCAGTATTTT. Encoded protein: CASSLGTSGGTFSTDTQYF. The chain employs TRBV11-2 and TRBJ2-3, with 12 bases that match TRBD2. The CDR3 sequence is 19 residues long. V dropped 1 base and J dropped 0; count of bases not matched to a gene: 8. Germline assignment: CDR1 SGHAT and CDR2 FQNNGV.

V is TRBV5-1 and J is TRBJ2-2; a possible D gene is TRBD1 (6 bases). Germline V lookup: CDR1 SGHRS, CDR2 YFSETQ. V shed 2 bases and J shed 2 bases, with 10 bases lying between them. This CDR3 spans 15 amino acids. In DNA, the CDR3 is TGCGCCAGCAGCTTACGACAGGACAACACCGGGGAGCTGTTTTTT. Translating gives CASSLRQDNTGELFF.

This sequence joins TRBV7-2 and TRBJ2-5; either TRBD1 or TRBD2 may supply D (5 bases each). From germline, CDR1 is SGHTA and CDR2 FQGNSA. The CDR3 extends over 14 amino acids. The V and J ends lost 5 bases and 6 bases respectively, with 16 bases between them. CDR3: CASSPQGTTKTQYF. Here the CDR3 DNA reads TGTGCCAGCAGCCCCCAAGGGACCACGAAGACCCAGTACTTC.

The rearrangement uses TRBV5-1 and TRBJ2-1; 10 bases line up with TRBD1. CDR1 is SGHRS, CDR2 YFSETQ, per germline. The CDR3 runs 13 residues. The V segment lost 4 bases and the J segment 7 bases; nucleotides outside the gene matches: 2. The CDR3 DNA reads TGCGCCAGCAGCATGGGACAGGGGAATGAGCAGTTCTTC. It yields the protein CASSMGQGNEQFF.

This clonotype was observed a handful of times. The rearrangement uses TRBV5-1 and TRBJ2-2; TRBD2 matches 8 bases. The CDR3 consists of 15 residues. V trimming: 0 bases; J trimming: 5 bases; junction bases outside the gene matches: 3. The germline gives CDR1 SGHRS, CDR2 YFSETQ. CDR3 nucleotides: TGCGCCAGCAGCTTGGGACTAGCGATAACCGGGGAGCTGTTTTTT. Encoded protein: CASSLGLAITGELFF.

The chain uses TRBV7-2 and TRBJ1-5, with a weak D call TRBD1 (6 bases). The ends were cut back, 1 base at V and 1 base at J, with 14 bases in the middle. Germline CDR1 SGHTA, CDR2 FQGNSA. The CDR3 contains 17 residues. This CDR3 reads CASSLVPPTGSNQPQHF. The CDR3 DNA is TGTGCCAGCAGCTTAGTCCCGCCAACAGGGAGCAATCAGCCCCAGCATTTT.

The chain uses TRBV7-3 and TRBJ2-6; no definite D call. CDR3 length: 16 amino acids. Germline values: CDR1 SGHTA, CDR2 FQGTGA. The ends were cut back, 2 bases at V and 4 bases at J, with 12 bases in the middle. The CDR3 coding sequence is TGTGCCAGCAGCTTATCAGGAGTTACCGGGGCCAACGTCCTGACTTTC. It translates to CASSLSGVTGANVLTF.

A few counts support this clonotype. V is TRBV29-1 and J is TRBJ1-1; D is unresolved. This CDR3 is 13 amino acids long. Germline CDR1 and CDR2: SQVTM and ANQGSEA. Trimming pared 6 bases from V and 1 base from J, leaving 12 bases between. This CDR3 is CSVAESGNTEAFF. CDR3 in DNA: TGCAGCGTGGCGGAGAGTGGGAACACTGAAGCTTTCTTT.

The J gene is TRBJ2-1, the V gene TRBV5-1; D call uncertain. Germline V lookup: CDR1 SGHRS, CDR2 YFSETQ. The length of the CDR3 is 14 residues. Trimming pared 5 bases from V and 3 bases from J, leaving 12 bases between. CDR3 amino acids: CASRSRIDYNEQFF. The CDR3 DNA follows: TGCGCCAGCAGATCCAGAATAGACTACAATGAGCAGTTCTTC.

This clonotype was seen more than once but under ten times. The DNA for the CDR3 is TGTGCCAGCAGTTTACGACAGAGCACAGATACGCAGTATTTT. Translated, it gives CASSLRQSTDTQYF. The chain recombines TRBV28 with TRBJ2-3, with D possibly being TRBD1 (5 bases). The CDR3 is 14 residues long. CDR1 and CDR2 from the germline V gene are MDHEN and SYDVKM. V lost 2 bases and J 0 bases, leaving 6 bases between the germline ends.

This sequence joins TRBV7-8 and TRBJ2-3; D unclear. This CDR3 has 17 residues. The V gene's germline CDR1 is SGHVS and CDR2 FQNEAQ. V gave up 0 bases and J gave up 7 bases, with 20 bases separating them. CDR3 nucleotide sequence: TGTGCCAGCAGCTTAGCGCGTGGATGGCCTGGGGTCTATACGCAGTATTTT. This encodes CASSLARGWPGVYTQYF.

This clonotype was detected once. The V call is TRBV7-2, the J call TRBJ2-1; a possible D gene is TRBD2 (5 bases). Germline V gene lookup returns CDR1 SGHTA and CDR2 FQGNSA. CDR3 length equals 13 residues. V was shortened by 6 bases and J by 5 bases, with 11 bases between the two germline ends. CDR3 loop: CASSLAPHNEQFF. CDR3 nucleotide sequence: TGTGCCAGCAGTCTAGCCCCCCACAATGAGCAGTTCTTC.

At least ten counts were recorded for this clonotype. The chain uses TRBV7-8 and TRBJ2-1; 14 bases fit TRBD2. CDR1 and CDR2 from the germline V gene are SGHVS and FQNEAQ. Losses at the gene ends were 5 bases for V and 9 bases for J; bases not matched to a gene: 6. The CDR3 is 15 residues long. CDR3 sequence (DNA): TGTGCCAGCAGCCCGGGGGGACTAGCGGGAGTTGAGCAGTTCTTC. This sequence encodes CASSPGGLAGVEQFF. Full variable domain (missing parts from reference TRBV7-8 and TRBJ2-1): GAGVSQSPRYKVAKRGQDVALRCDPISGHVSLFWYQQALGQGPEFLTYFQNEAQLDKSGLPSDRFFAERPEGSVSTLKIQRTQQEDSAVYLCASSPGGLAGVEQFFGPGTRLTVL.

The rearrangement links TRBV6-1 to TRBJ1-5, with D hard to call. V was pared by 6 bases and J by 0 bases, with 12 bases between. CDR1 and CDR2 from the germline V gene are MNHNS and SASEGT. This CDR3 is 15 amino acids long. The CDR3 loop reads CASSPSVYSNQPQHF. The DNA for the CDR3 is TGTGCCAGCAGCCCCTCCGTCTATAGCAATCAGCCCCAGCATTTT.

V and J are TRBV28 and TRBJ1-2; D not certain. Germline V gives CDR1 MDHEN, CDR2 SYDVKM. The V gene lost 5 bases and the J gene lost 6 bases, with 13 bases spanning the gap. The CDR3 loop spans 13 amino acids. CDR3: CASSPYTLDGYTF. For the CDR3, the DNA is TGTGCCAGCAGTCCCTACACCTTGGATGGCTACACCTTC.

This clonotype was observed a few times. CDR3 coding DNA: TGTGCCAGCTTAGGAACGGAGGCAGATACGCAGTATTTT. Translated, it gives CASLGTEADTQYF. The V call is TRBV18, the J call TRBJ2-3; weak D call: TRBD2 (5 bases). V was pared by 7 bases and J by 4 bases, with 12 bases between. Germline CDR1 KGHSH, CDR2 LQKENI. The CDR3 is made up of 13 amino acids.

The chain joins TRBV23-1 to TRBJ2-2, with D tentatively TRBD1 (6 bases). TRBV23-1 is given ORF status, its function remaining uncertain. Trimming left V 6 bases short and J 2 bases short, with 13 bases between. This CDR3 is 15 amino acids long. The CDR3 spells CASSQRGSNTGELFF. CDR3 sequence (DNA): TGCGCCAGCAGCCAAAGGGGGAGTAACACCGGGGAGCTGTTTTTT.

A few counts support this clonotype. CDR3 DNA sequence: TGTGCCAGCAGTTACTCGGTGGGAACTGGGGCCAACGTCCTGACTTTC. Encoded protein: CASSYSVGTGANVLTF. The V call is TRBV6-5, the J call TRBJ2-6; no clear D. CDR1 is MNHEY, CDR2 SVGAGI, per germline. CDR3 length: 16 amino acids. V lost 0 bases, J lost 2 bases, and 8 bases lay in between.

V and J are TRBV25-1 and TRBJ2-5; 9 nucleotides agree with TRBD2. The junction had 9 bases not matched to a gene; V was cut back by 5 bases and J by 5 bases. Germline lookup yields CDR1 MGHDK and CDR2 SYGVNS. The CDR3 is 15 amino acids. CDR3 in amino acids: CASSSYSGSGETQYF. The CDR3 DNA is TGTGCCAGCAGTTCCTATAGCGGGAGCGGGGAGACCCAGTACTTC.

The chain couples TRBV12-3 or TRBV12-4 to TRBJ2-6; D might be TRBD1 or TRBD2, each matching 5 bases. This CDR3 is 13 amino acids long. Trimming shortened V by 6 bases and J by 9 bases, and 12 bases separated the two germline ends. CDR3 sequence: CASRSQGDNVLTF. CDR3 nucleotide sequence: TGTGCCAGCAGGTCTCAGGGAGACAACGTCCTGACTTTC.

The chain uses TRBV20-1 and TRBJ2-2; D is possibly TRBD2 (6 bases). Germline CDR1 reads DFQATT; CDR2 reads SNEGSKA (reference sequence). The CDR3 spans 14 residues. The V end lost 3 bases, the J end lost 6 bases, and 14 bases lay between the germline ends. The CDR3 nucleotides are TGCAGTGCTAGGCCCGGGAGTCGACCCGGGGAGCTGTTTTTT. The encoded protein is CSARPGSRPGELFF.

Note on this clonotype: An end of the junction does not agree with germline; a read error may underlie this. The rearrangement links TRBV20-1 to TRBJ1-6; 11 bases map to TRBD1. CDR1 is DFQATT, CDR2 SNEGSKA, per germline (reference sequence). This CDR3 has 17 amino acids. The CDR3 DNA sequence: TGCTGTGCTAGAGATTGGGGGGGACAGGGGGATAATTCACCCCTCCACTTT. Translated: CCARDWGGQGDNSPLHF.

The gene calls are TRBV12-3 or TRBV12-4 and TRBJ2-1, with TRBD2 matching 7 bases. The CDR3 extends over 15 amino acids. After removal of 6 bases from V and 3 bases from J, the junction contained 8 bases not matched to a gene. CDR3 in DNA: TGTGCCAGCAGGCTTACCGGGACTAACTACAATGAGCAGTTCTTC. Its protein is CASRLTGTNYNEQFF.